The 4 T cell receptor beta chains below come from one sample, sequenced in a study of cytomegalovirus exposure and HLA in healthy donors. The PCR made use of 60 Vbeta and 13 Jbeta primers. Produced via immunoSEQ multiplex PCR; TCRdb's table is partial and in-frame only. The sample data list tens of thousands of clones. Sequencing was performed on PBMCs. The receptors derive from a woman in her 30s in good health and CMV-seropositive.

The chain joins TRBV28 to TRBJ2-5, with D unclear. CDR3 size: 12 residues. V lost 6 bases and J 5 bases, leaving 10 bases between the germline ends. The germline gives CDR1 MDHEN, CDR2 SYDVKM. CDR3 sequence: CASSRLQETQYF. CDR3 coding DNA: TGTGCCAGCAGCCGCTTACAGGAGACCCAGTACTTC.

The chain carries TRBV6-4 and TRBJ1-5; the D is unclear. CDR1 and CDR2 from the germline V gene are MRHNA and SNTAGT. The CDR3 is 12 amino acids. The V gene lost 7 bases and the J gene lost 6 bases, with 10 bases spanning the gap. The CDR3, as DNA: TGTGCCAGCACCCCGGGAAGTCAGCCCCAGCATTTT. Its protein product is CASTPGSQPQHF.

V usage is TRBV5-1 and J usage is TRBJ1-6, with 9 bases aligning to TRBD1. CDR1 and CDR2 (germline): SGHRS, YFSETQ. J was trimmed by 7 bases and V by 0 bases; bases with no gene match: 5. The CDR3 runs to 16 residues. The CDR3 loop is CASSLDFGTGNSPLHF. Written as DNA, the CDR3 is TGCGCCAGCAGCTTGGACTTCGGGACAGGGAATTCACCCCTCCACTTT.

V gene TRBV5-1 combines with J gene TRBJ2-1, with 8 positions matching TRBD2. The ends lost 4 bases at V and 8 bases at J; junction bases unmatched: 14. Germline V gene sequence: CDR1 SGHRS, CDR2 YFSETQ. The CDR3 contains 16 residues. The CDR3 DNA reads TGCGCCAGCAGCCCTCCATGGAGCGGGAGTCTCGATGAGCAGTTCTTC. Protein sequence: CASSPPWSGSLDEQFF.